This T cell receptor beta chain was observed in a study of STAT5B mutations in CD4+ large granular lymphocyte leukemia. V was clipped by 3 bases and J by 0 bases, with 12 bases between them. The CDR3 extends over 17 amino acids. Germline values: CDR1 MNHEY, CDR2 SMNVEV (reference sequence). Profiling relied on immunoSEQ multiplex PCR, and the TCRdb table lists in-frame clones only, not all of them. The repertoire holds roughly 35,000 clones, with approximately 67% as singletons. V is TRBV27 and J is TRBJ1-6; D might be TRBD1 (6 bases). This sequence originates from a human donor in good health. Sequencing was done on a sample of CD4+ T cells from blood buffy coats. The CDR3 DNA is TGTGCCAGCAGTTTGTGGGGGGGCGACTCCTATAATTCACCCCTCCACTTT. Encoded protein: CASSLWGGDSYNSPLHF.